This TCR beta chain was identified during a study of blood T cells in healthy people across ages. Study at large: There was about one barcoded beta molecule captured by template switching per two T cells. Whole-study results and caveats: Naive T cell percentage by flow cytometry tracked strongly with beta diversity. Those diversity estimates obtained from one million T cells were thought to be underestimates. Among T cells, TCR beta diversity per million cells dropped roughly linearly as age rose.

V shed 5 bases, J shed 3 bases, and the junction held 8 bases outside the gene matches. This CDR3 is 15 amino acids long. CDR1 and CDR2 (germline): MDHEN, SYDVKM. A sample-barcoded 5' primer and a J-beta primer mix were used in a second PCR of roughly 7 to 11 cycles. Each CDR3 protein is one row after TCRdb ran MiXCR on the 5' RACE reads. This sample has some 750,000 distinct CDR3 sequences, with 22% found just once. In regard to this clonotype: The antigen remains undetermined.

Sequencing was carried out using blood. The genes are TRBV28 and TRBJ2-5; the match to TRBD1 covers 8 bases. The source is a man between 65 and 79 years old in good health. The CDR3 DNA reads as TGTGCCAGCAGTGCCAACGACAGGGGAAAAGAGACCCAGTACTTC. Amino acids: CASSANDRGKETQYF.